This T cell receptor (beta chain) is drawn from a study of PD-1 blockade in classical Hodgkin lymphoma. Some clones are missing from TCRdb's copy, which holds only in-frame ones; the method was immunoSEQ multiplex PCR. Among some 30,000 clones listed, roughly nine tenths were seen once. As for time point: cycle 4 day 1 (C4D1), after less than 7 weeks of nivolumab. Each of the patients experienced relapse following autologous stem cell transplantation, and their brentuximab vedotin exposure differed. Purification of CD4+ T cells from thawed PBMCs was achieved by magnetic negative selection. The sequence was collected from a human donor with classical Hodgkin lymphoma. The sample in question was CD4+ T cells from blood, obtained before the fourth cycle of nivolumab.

Here the CDR3 reads CASSRAGPYEQYF. Here the CDR3 DNA reads TGTGCCAGCAGTCGCGCCGGCCCCTACGAGCAGTACTTC. The chain recombines TRBV6-5 with TRBJ2-7; D is ambiguous. The CDR3 runs 13 residues. Germline assignment: CDR1 MNHEY and CDR2 SVGAGI. Deletions cut 5 bases from V and 2 bases from J, with 10 bases between.